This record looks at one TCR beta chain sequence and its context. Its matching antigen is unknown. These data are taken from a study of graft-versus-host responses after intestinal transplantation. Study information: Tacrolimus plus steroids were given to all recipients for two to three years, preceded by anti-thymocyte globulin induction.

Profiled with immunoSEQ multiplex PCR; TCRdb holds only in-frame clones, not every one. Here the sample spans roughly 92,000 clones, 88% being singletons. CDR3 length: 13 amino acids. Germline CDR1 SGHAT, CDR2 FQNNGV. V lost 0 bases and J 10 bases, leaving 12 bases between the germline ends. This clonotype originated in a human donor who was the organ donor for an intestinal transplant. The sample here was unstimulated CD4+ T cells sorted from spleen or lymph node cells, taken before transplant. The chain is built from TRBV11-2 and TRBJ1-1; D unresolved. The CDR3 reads CASSLDLRLGAFF. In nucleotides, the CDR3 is TGTGCCAGCAGCTTAGATCTGAGGCTCGGAGCTTTCTTT.